These 9 T cell receptor beta chains were sequenced from one sample in a study of blood T cell repertoires in COVID-19. The assay was immunoSEQ multiplex PCR, and TCRdb's table has in-frame clones only and misses some. The repertoire consists of 150,000 to 200,000 clones, with just over 90% occurring once and the leading ten covering just under 2%. What was sequenced was peripheral blood. These receptors all come from a woman aged 55 to 70 with COVID-19, enrolled during active disease.

The gene calls are TRBV7-6 and TRBJ2-2; 7 bases line up with TRBD1. V was clipped by 1 base and J by 3 bases; unmatched bases: 8. The CDR3 covers 17 residues. Germline-derived CDR1 and CDR2 are SGHVS and FNYEAQ. The CDR3 region is CASSLDRTGVDTGELFF. In nucleotides, the CDR3 is TGTGCCAGCAGCTTAGACAGGACAGGTGTAGACACCGGGGAGCTGTTTTTT.

This chain uses TRBV6-2 or TRBV6-3 with TRBJ2-7; 9 bases are shared with TRBD1. Germline-derived CDR1 and CDR2 are MNHEY and SVGEGT. J lost 6 bases, V lost 0 bases, and 6 bases had no gene match. This CDR3 comprises 15 residues. The CDR3 region has the DNA TGTGCCAGCAGTTACTCCGGGACAGGGTTCTCCGAGCAGTACTTC. This encodes CASSYSGTGFSEQYF.

Of note for this clone: Within the sample, other DNA sequences also encode this same CDR3. The V and J genes are TRBV7-2 and TRBJ1-5; unclear D gene. The V end lost 2 bases, the J end lost 2 bases, and 7 bases lay between the germline ends. Germline CDR1 SGHTA, CDR2 FQGNSA. The CDR3 has 14 residues. Here the CDR3 reads CASSLSGGNQPQHF. In nucleotides, the CDR3 is TGTGCCAGCAGCTTATCCGGGGGCAATCAGCCCCAGCATTTT.

The genes are TRBV6-5 and TRBJ1-2; tentatively, D is TRBD1 (6 bases). The CDR3 has 12 amino acids. V was shortened by 6 bases and J by 4 bases, with 9 bases between the two germline ends. CDR1 MNHEY and CDR2 SVGAGI come from the germline V gene. The CDR3 nucleotides read TGTGCCAGCAGGGGACACGCCTATGGCTACACCTTC. Its protein product is CASRGHAYGYTF.

The chain combines TRBV9 with TRBJ2-1; possibly TRBD1 for D (5 bases). Germline CDR1 SGDLS, CDR2 YYNGEE. This CDR3 region has 13 residues. V lost 0 bases to trimming and J lost 10 bases, with 11 bases between them. The CDR3 bases are TGTGCCAGCAGCGTAGAGGGAAAGGGGGAGCAGTTCTTC. Translating it yields CASSVEGKGEQFF.

The rearrangement links TRBV27 to TRBJ2-3; TRBD1 agrees at 7 bases. The V segment lost 8 bases and the J segment 3 bases; nucleotides outside the gene matches: 11. Germline lookup yields CDR1 MNHEY and CDR2 SMNVEV (reference sequence). This CDR3 has 15 amino acids. For the CDR3, the DNA is TGTGCCAGCTTCTCAATAAGGGGGCGAACAGATACGCAGTATTTT. Its protein is CASFSIRGRTDTQYF.

This clone was recorded only once. The chain joins TRBV6-5 to TRBJ2-5; TRBD1 matches 7 bases. The CDR3 spans 14 residues. The V segment lost 6 bases and the J segment 5 bases; nucleotides outside the gene matches: 9. Per the germline V gene, CDR1 is MNHEY and CDR2 is SVGAGI. The CDR3 coding sequence is TGTGCCAGCAGACTTACAGGGGTGCGGGAGACCCAGTACTTC. This sequence encodes CASRLTGVRETQYF.

The rearrangement links TRBV2 to TRBJ1-6; D unresolved. Trimming pared 2 bases from V and 3 bases from J, leaving 5 bases between. This CDR3 has 14 amino acids. The germline CDR1 and CDR2 sequences are SNHLY and FYNNEI. CDR3 nucleotide sequence: TGTGCCAGCAGTGAAAACAGCTATAATTCACCCCTCCACTTT. This encodes CASSENSYNSPLHF.

The V gene is TRBV27, the J gene TRBJ2-4; D might be TRBD1 (6 bases). CDR3 length: 17 amino acids. V lost 0 bases to trimming and J lost 0 bases, with 12 bases between them. Germline V CDR1 and CDR2: MNHEY, SMNVEV (reference sequence). The CDR3 bases are TGTGCCAGCAGTTTATCGGGGGCGGGCGTAGCCAAAAACATTCAGTACTTC. Encoded protein: CASSLSGAGVAKNIQYF.